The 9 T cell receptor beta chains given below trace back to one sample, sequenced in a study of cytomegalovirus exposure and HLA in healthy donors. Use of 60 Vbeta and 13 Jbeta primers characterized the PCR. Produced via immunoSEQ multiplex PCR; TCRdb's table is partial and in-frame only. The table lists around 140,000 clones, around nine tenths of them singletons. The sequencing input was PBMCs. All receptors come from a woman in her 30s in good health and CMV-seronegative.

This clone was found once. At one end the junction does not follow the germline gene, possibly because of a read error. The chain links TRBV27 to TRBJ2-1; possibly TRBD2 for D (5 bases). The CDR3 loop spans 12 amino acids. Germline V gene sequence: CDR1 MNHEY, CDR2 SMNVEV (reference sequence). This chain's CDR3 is CASSLSGGSFVF. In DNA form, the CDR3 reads TGTGCCAGCAGTTTATCCGGCGGGTCTTTTGTCTTC.

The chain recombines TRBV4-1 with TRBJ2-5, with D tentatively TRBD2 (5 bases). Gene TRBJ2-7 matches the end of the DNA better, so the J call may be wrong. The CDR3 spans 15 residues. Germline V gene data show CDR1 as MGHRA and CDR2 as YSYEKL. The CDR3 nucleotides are TGCGCCAGCAGCCACGGTGCTGCGGGCTCCTACGAGCAGTACTTC. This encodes CASSHGAAGSYEQYF.

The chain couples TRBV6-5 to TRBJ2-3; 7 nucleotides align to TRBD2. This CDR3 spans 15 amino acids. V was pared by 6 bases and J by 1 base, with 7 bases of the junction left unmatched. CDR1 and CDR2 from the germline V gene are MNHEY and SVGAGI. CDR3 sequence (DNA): TGTGCCAGCAGACTCCGACTAGCCCGCACAGATACGCAGTATTTT. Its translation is CASRLRLARTDTQYF.

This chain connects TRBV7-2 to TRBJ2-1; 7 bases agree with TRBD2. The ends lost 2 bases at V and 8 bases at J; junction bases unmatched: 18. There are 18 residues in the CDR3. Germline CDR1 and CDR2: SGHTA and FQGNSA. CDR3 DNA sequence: TGTGCCAGCAGCTTAATGTCCCTAGGTGGCGGGAGTGGAGATGAGCAGTTCTTC. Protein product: CASSLMSLGGGSGDEQFF. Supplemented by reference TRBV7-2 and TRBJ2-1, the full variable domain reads GAGVSQSPSNKVTEKGKDVELRCDPISGHTALYWYRQSLGQGLEFLIYFQGNSAPDKSGLPSDRFSAERTGGSVSTLTIQRTQQEDSAVYLCASSLMSLGGGSGDEQFFGPGTRLTVL.

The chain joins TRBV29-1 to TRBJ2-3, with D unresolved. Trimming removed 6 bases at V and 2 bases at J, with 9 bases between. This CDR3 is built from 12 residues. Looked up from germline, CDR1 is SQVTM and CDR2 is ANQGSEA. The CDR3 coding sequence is TGCAGCGTGAATCCCTACACAGATACGCAGTATTTT. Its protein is CSVNPYTDTQYF.

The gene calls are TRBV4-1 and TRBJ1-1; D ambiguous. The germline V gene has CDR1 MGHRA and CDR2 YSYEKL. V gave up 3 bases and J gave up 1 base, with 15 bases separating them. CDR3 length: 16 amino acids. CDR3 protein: CASSHSRRGANTEAFF. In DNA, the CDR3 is TGCGCCAGCAGCCATTCACGACGGGGTGCGAACACTGAAGCTTTCTTT.

This chain's CDR3 is CASSEFWETSEQYF. CDR3 in DNA: TGTGCCAGCAGTGAATTCTGGGAGACGAGTGAGCAGTACTTC. The chain combines TRBV6-1 with TRBJ2-7; maybe TRBD2 (5 bases). Trimming took off 2 bases at V and 7 bases at J, with 15 bases between the two ends. Germline V gives CDR1 MNHNS, CDR2 SASEGT. This CDR3 spans 14 amino acids.

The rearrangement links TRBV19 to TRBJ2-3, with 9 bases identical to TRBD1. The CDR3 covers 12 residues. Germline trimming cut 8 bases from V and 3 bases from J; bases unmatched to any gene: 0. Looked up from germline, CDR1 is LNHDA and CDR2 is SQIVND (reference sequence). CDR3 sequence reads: CASGQGTDTQYF. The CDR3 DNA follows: TGTGCCAGTGGACAGGGGACAGATACGCAGTATTTT. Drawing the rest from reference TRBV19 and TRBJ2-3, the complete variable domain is DGGITQSPKYLFRKEGQNVTLSCEQNLNHDAMYWYRQDPGQGLRLIYYSQIVNDFQKGDIAEGYSVSREKKESFPLTVTSAQKNPTAFYLCASGQGTDTQYFGPGTRLTVL.

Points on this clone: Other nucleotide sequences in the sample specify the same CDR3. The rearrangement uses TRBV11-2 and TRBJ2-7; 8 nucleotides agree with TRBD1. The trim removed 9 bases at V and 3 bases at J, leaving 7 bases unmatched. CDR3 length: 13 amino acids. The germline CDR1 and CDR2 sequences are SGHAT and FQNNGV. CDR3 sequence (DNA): TGTGCCAGTTCATTACAGGGGGTCTACGAGCAGTACTTC. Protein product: CASSLQGVYEQYF.